One and the same sample provided the 14 T cell receptor beta chains below, sequenced in a study of T cell repertoires in cytomegalovirus infection. No antigen is known for these receptors. TCRdb reprocessed the reads with MiXCR, giving one entry per CDR3 protein. The table records about 770,000 distinct CDR3 sequences, 25% to 30% of them present only once. The sample here was cultured CD8+ T cells from PBMCs, taken from culture after CMV antigen stimulation. The receptors shown here come from a human donor in good health (CMV status not recorded). Some clones in this sample may be carry-over from other donors' samples.

The chain employs TRBV6-5 and TRBJ1-1; tentative D call: TRBD1 (6 bases). This CDR3 region has 13 residues. Germline CDR1 reads MNHEY; CDR2 reads SVGAGI. V lost 7 bases and J 1 base, leaving 10 bases between the germline ends. The CDR3 DNA follows: TGTGCCAGCAAAATGGACAGGAACACTGAAGCTTTCTTT. It encodes CASKMDRNTEAFF.

This sequence joins TRBV29-1 and TRBJ2-1, with D tentatively TRBD1 (5 bases). V was pared by 1 base and J by 8 bases, with 18 bases between. The V gene's germline CDR1 is SQVTM and CDR2 ANQGSEA. CDR3 size: 15 residues. CDR3 in DNA: TGCAGCGTTGAAGGGGGCGAGGTGTCAGCAGATGAGCAGTTCTTC. This sequence encodes CSVEGGEVSADEQFF.

The chain couples TRBV5-6 to TRBJ1-2; the D is unclear. The CDR3 runs to 14 residues. The germline V and J ends were trimmed by 0 bases and 8 bases, with 14 bases remaining between them. Germline V gives CDR1 SGHDT, CDR2 YYEEEE. The CDR3 spells CASSLGDTVIGYTF. The DNA for the CDR3 is TGTGCCAGCAGCTTGGGGGATACGGTGATCGGCTACACCTTC.

The rearrangement uses TRBV5-3 and TRBJ2-7; D might be TRBD1 (6 bases). TRBV5-3 counts as an open reading frame of uncertain function. The CDR3 is 14 residues long. Trimming shortened V by 8 bases and J by 0 bases, and 15 bases separated the two germline ends. The CDR3 DNA reads TGTGCCAGCAGCGTACAGGGTTACTCCTACGAGCAGTACTTC. This codes for CASSVQGYSYEQYF.

This clonotype was counted ten times or more. The genes are TRBV27 and TRBJ1-5, with D perhaps TRBD1 (6 bases). Trimming cost V 6 bases and J 3 bases, with 12 bases left between them. The CDR3 length is 14 residues. The germline V gene has CDR1 MNHEY and CDR2 SMNVEV (reference sequence). CDR3 DNA: TGTGCCAGCAGCCGCGGACAGCTCAATCAGCCCCAGCATTTT. Its protein is CASSRGQLNQPQHF.

In its sample, this clonotype was seen a few times. The chain joins TRBV7-4 to TRBJ2-7, with 8 bases that match TRBD2. Germline V gene data show CDR1 as SGHVT and CDR2 as SQSDAQ. The CDR3 extends over 16 amino acids. V lost 2 bases and J lost 4; bases outside the gene matches: 10. The DNA of the CDR3 is TGTGCCAGCAGCTTATCGGGGGGGGCAAGGGATTACGAGCAGTACTTC. It is translated as CASSLSGGARDYEQYF.

This clonotype came up once. V and J are TRBV24-1 and TRBJ1-3; the match to TRBD1 covers 7 bases. The trim removed 7 bases at V and 0 bases at J, leaving 2 bases unmatched. The germline V gene encodes CDR1 KGHDR and CDR2 SFDVKD. The CDR3 extends over 14 amino acids. DNA of the CDR3: TGTGCCACCAGCGGGACAGACTCTGGAAACACCATATATTTT. Its translation is CATSGTDSGNTIYF.

This clonotype was seen only a few times. This chain links TRBV4-3 with TRBJ1-4, with D uncertain. Germline V CDR1 and CDR2: LGHNA, YSLEER. V was pared by 5 bases and J by 0 bases, with 16 bases between. The CDR3 is made up of 17 amino acids. In DNA, the CDR3 is TGCGCCAGCAGCGTCTCTCGGATTTTTGCAACTAATGAAAAACTGTTTTTT. Encoded protein: CASSVSRIFATNEKLFF.

This clonotype was seen more than once but under ten times. V and J are TRBV7-6 and TRBJ2-1; 10 positions match TRBD2. V trimming: 2 bases; J trimming: 8 bases; junction bases outside the gene matches: 6. The CDR3 totals 15 residues. Germline assignment: CDR1 SGHVS and CDR2 FNYEAQ. The CDR3 DNA reads TGTGCCAGCAGCTTAAGCAGCGGGGGGGCTGATGAGCAGTTCTTC. Translated: CASSLSSGGADEQFF.

In this sample, this clonotype turned up a few times. The CDR3: CASSFRDSNYGYTF. The CDR3 DNA is TGTGCCAGCAGTTTCCGGGACTCTAACTATGGCTACACCTTC. J is TRBJ1-2 and V is TRBV25-1, with D possibly matching TRBD1 (5 bases). Germline V gene lookup returns CDR1 MGHDK and CDR2 SYGVNS. There are 14 residues in the CDR3. Trimming pared 5 bases from V and 0 bases from J, leaving 10 bases between.

This clonotype showed up many times. The V gene is TRBV7-8, the J gene TRBJ2-2, with D hard to call. The germline V and J ends were trimmed by 10 bases and 6 bases, with 18 bases remaining between them. Germline V gives CDR1 SGHVS, CDR2 FQNEAQ. The CDR3 contains 14 residues. CDR3 sequence reads: CANAVGPKSGELFF. The DNA for the CDR3 is TGTGCCAACGCGGTAGGACCAAAGTCCGGGGAGCTGTTTTTT. Full variable domain (outside the CDR3, taken from reference TRBV7-8 and TRBJ2-2): GAGVSQSPRYKVAKRGQDVALRCDPISGHVSLFWYQQALGQGPEFLTYFQNEAQLDKSGLPSDRFFAERPEGSVSTLKIQRTQQEDSAVYLCANAVGPKSGELFFGEGSRLTVL.

The gene calls are TRBV25-1 and TRBJ2-7; D is possibly TRBD1 (7 bases). CDR3 length equals 15 residues. CDR1 is MGHDK, CDR2 SYGVNS, per germline. The germline V and J ends were trimmed by 4 bases and 4 bases, with 17 bases remaining between them. DNA for the CDR3: TGTGCCAGCAGTGTACGGAGGGGGCGAACTTACGAGCAGTACTTC. Protein: CASSVRRGRTYEQYF.

The gene calls are TRBV7-9 and TRBJ2-5; possibly TRBD2 for D (5 bases). The V gene lost 7 bases and the J gene lost 5 bases, with 17 bases spanning the gap. CDR3 length equals 14 residues. Germline V gene lookup returns CDR1 SEHNR and CDR2 FQNEAQ (reference sequence). CDR3 residues: CASTRTGAGETQYF. The CDR3 DNA reads as TGTGCCAGCACCCGGACTGGTGCCGGGGAGACCCAGTACTTC. Complete variable domain (other parts from reference TRBV7-9 and TRBJ2-5): DTGVSQNPRHKITKRGQNVTFRCDPISEHNRLYWYRQTLGQGPEFLTYFQNEAQLEKSRLLSDRFSAERPKGSFSTLEIQRTEQGDSAMYLCASTRTGAGETQYFGPGTRLLVL.

The chain recombines TRBV29-1 with TRBJ2-7, with a weak D call TRBD1 (5 bases). Germline lookup yields CDR1 SQVTM and CDR2 ANQGSEA. The V end lost 6 bases, the J end lost 3 bases, and 9 bases lay between the germline ends. CDR3 length: 11 residues. The chain's CDR3 is CSVTQDYEQYV. The CDR3 DNA is TGCAGCGTGACACAGGACTACGAGCAGTACGTC.